One sample yielded the 17 T cell receptor beta chains listed below, sequenced in a study of blood T cell repertoires in COVID-19 (dated by TCRdb to the early 2020s). Libraries were constructed by the immunoSEQ multiplex PCR assay. TCRdb re-hosts the immuneACCESS table, in-frame sequences only. Its copies lack some clones; in the studies checked, an unresolved V gene accounts for under half of them, and the cause for the rest is not known. Present in this sample are about 140,000 clones, 65% to 85% of which were seen just once. The ten largest clonotypes hold 4% of the sample. The sequencing input was peripheral blood. The receptors shown here come from a woman in her sixties or seventies with acute or convalescent COVID-19.

The gene calls are TRBV9 and TRBJ2-2; 13 nucleotides match TRBD2. V shed 4 bases, J shed 7 bases, and the junction held 10 bases outside the gene matches. Per germline, CDR1 SGDLS and CDR2 YYNGEE. CDR3 length: 17 amino acids. The CDR3 coding sequence is TGTGCCAGCAGCTGGACTAGCGGGAGTCTCGGTAGCGGGGAGCTGTTTTTT. Its translation: CASSWTSGSLGSGELFF. The variable domain in full, with the rest retrieved from reference TRBV9 and TRBJ2-2, is DSGVTQTPKHLITATGQRVTLRCSPRSGDLSVYWYQQSLDQGLQFLIQYYNGEERAKGNILERFSAQQFPDLHSELNLSSLELGDSALYFCASSWTSGSLGSGELFFGEGSRLTVL.

This rearrangement joins TRBV20-1 to TRBJ2-7; 8 positions match TRBD2. CDR3 length: 15 residues. CDR1 is DFQATT and CDR2 is SNEGSKA in the germline V gene (reference sequence). With 3 bases clipped from V and 0 bases from J, the junction kept 7 bases outside the gene matches. CDR3: CSASPSGFNSYEQYF. The CDR3 DNA is TGCAGTGCTAGTCCTAGCGGGTTTAACTCCTACGAGCAGTACTTC.

The V and J genes are TRBV5-1 and TRBJ1-2; D remains ambiguous. Trimming took off 3 bases at V and 4 bases at J, with 13 bases between the two ends. CDR1 and CDR2 (germline): SGHRS, YFSETQ. This CDR3 is 14 amino acids long. The CDR3 DNA follows: TGCGCCAGCAGCTCGGCAACTACCCCCTATGGCTACACCTTC. It translates to CASSSATTPYGYTF.

This chain joins TRBV28 and TRBJ2-7; TRBD1 matches at 8 bases. The germline gives CDR1 MDHEN, CDR2 SYDVKM. The CDR3 totals 12 residues. The trim removed 6 bases at V and 8 bases at J, leaving 6 bases unmatched. Here the CDR3 reads CASRGTGPKQYF. CDR3 coding DNA: TGTGCCAGCAGGGGGACAGGTCCCAAGCAGTACTTC.

The rearrangement links TRBV13 to TRBJ2-1, with D possibly matching TRBD2 (6 bases). Trimming shortened V by 3 bases and J by 7 bases, and 13 bases separated the two germline ends. CDR1 is PRHDT, CDR2 FYEKMQ, per germline (reference sequence). The CDR3 contains 14 residues. CDR3 amino acids: CASSFTGVRNEQFF. CDR3 bases: TGTGCCAGCAGCTTCACGGGAGTCCGAAATGAGCAGTTCTTC.

This clone was detected only once. The rearrangement links TRBV30 to TRBJ2-1; tentative D call: TRBD2 (6 bases). This CDR3 has 14 amino acids. Per the germline V gene, CDR1 is GTSNPN and CDR2 is SVGIG (reference sequence). Trimming left V 5 bases short and J 16 bases short, with 27 bases between. CDR3 sequence (DNA): TGTGCCTGGGGCACTTCGGGAGCGTCCGAGTTCCCTTTCTTC. It is translated as CAWGTSGASEFPFF.

The chain combines TRBV7-2 with TRBJ1-3, with D possibly being TRBD1 (6 bases). Trimming cost V 3 bases and J 0 bases, with 6 bases left between them. Germline-derived CDR1 and CDR2 are SGHTA and FQGNSA. The CDR3 length is 14 residues. CDR3 in amino acids: CASSLDSSGNTIYF. For the CDR3, the DNA is TGTGCCAGCAGCTTGGACAGCTCTGGAAACACCATATATTTT. Variable domain in full (rest from reference TRBV7-2 and TRBJ1-3): GAGVSQSPSNKVTEKGKDVELRCDPISGHTALYWYRQSLGQGLEFLIYFQGNSAPDKSGLPSDRFSAERTGGSVSTLTIQRTQQEDSAVYLCASSLDSSGNTIYFGEGSWLTVV.

The chain combines TRBV11-2 with TRBJ2-7; D may be TRBD2 (6 bases). This CDR3 comprises 15 residues. The germline V gene has CDR1 SGHAT and CDR2 FQNNGV. V dropped 4 bases and J dropped 0 bases, with 13 bases sitting between them. CDR3 in amino acids: CASSSPERASYEQYF. DNA of the CDR3: TGTGCCAGCAGCTCACCGGAGCGGGCCTCCTACGAGCAGTACTTC.

V and J are TRBV13 and TRBJ2-1; 9 bases match TRBD2. V lost 0 bases, J lost 11 bases, and 11 bases stayed unmatched. Germline CDR1 is PRHDT and CDR2 is FYEKMQ (reference sequence). The CDR3 is made up of 16 amino acids. CDR3 in amino acids: CASSLGSRTSGFQQFF. The CDR3 DNA reads TGTGCCAGCAGCTTAGGATCCCGCACTAGCGGGTTTCAGCAGTTCTTC.

The chain couples TRBV4-1 to TRBJ2-6, with D possibly being TRBD2 (5 bases). V gave up 0 bases and J gave up 2 bases, with 14 bases separating them. The length of the CDR3 is 18 residues. Germline lookup yields CDR1 MGHRA and CDR2 YSYEKL. CDR3 protein: CASSQEPAPGAGANVLTF. The CDR3 coding sequence is TGCGCCAGCAGCCAAGAGCCCGCCCCCGGGGCTGGGGCCAACGTCCTGACTTTC.

The chain joins TRBV2 to TRBJ1-6; 7 bases match TRBD1. The V and J ends lost 4 bases and 6 bases, in that order; junction bases with no gene match: 15. Germline CDR1 and CDR2: SNHLY and FYNNEI. The CDR3 is made up of 18 amino acids. Here the CDR3 DNA reads TGTGCCAGCAGTGTCAAAAAGGGGGCAGGCCTGAGTAATTCACCCCTCCACTTT. Amino acid sequence: CASSVKKGAGLSNSPLHF.

To note about this clone: Other DNA sequences in the sample encode the same CDR3. The rearrangement links TRBV28 to TRBJ2-2, with unresolved D. CDR1 and CDR2 from the germline V gene are MDHEN and SYDVKM. This CDR3 spans 12 amino acids. Trimming took off 7 bases at V and 4 bases at J, with 7 bases between the two ends. Here the CDR3 DNA reads TGTGCCAGCACTACGGGCACCGGGGAGCTGTTTTTT. As protein: CASTTGTGELFF.

The chain links TRBV20-1 to TRBJ2-3; TRBD2 matches at 10 bases. V lost 3 bases to trimming and J lost 4 bases; unmatched junction nucleotides: 7. This CDR3 has 15 amino acids. Germline V gene lookup returns CDR1 DFQATT and CDR2 SNEGSKA (reference sequence). Here the CDR3 DNA reads TGCAGTGCTAGTCTCCCAGCGGGAGGGCCAGATACGCAGTATTTT. Its protein is CSASLPAGGPDTQYF.

The gene calls are TRBV10-3 and TRBJ2-1, with 16 nucleotides matching TRBD2. Germline-derived CDR1 and CDR2 are ENHRY and SYGVKD. The CDR3 has 18 amino acids. J lost 4 bases, V lost 2 bases, and 5 bases had no gene match. The CDR3 DNA follows: TGTGCCATCAGTGAGACCGGGACTAGCGGGAGGGAATACAATGAGCAGTTCTTC. Protein product: CAISETGTSGREYNEQFF.

The chain carries TRBV6-5 and TRBJ2-1; D possibly corresponds to TRBD1 (5 bases). CDR1 and CDR2 from the germline V gene are MNHEY and SVGAGI. The CDR3 length is 16 residues. Deletions cut 3 bases from V and 2 bases from J, with 14 bases between. CDR3 amino acids: CASSYQIRAPYNEQFF. The DNA of the CDR3 is TGTGCCAGCAGTTATCAGATCAGGGCTCCCTACAATGAGCAGTTCTTC.

This clone has just one count. This sequence joins TRBV6-6 and TRBJ1-1; D unresolved. Trimming removed 0 bases from V and 2 bases from J, with 7 bases in between. This CDR3 is built from 14 residues. CDR1 and CDR2 from the germline V gene are MNHNY and SVGAGI (reference sequence). The CDR3 sequence: CASSYSDTNTEAFF. The CDR3, as DNA: TGTGCCAGCAGTTACTCTGACACAAACACTGAAGCTTTCTTT.

The CDR3 loop is CASTGYSGGYTF. The DNA for the CDR3 is TGTGCCAGCACGGGATATTCCGGAGGCTACACCTTC. The chain uses TRBV27 and TRBJ1-2, with D unclear. Germline CDR1 reads MNHEY; CDR2 reads SMNVEV (reference sequence). V lost 7 bases, J lost 8 bases, and 14 bases lay in between. The CDR3 is made up of 12 amino acids.